The entry that follows covers one T cell receptor (beta chain) sequence. These data are taken from a study of shared T cell receptors in the human thymus. The protocol was immunoSEQ multiplex PCR, while the TCRdb copy is restricted to in-frame clones and leaves out a portion. The data show hundreds of thousands of clones, roughly 88% seen once. Per germline, CDR1 SGHNT and CDR2 YYREEE (reference sequence). V shed 10 bases and J shed 0 bases, with 14 bases lying between them. The CDR3 runs 14 residues. These data were likewise used in another study, on human thymus T cells.

The chain is built from TRBV5-4 and TRBJ2-4; TRBD1 might be the D (5 bases). The clonotype originates from a boy under two years old with a congenital heart defect. Sequenced sample: thymocytes. The DNA of the CDR3 is TGTGCCGCACGCGACAGTCTAGCCAAAAACATTCAGTACTTC. Protein: CAARDSLAKNIQYF.